Below, 29 T cell receptor beta chains from the same sample are listed, as sequenced in a study of blood T cell repertoires in COVID-19. The repertoire was sequenced with immunoSEQ multiplex PCR; TCRdb's copy has only in-frame clones and lacks some. The data show under 300,000 clones, around four fifths seen once. The sample was peripheral blood. Source of these receptors: a man aged 80 or over with acute or convalescent COVID-19.

This clone occurred a few times. The chain joins TRBV5-5 to TRBJ2-4; 12 nucleotides line up with TRBD2. In germline, CDR1 is SGHKS, CDR2 YYEKEE (reference sequence). The CDR3 is 18 residues long. V dropped 4 bases and J dropped 0; count of bases not matched to a gene: 8. CDR3 in amino acids: CASSPGLAGLLAKNIQYF. For the CDR3, the DNA is TGTGCCAGCAGCCCGGGACTAGCGGGCCTATTAGCCAAAAACATTCAGTACTTC.

The genes are TRBV7-9 and TRBJ2-5; TRBD2 is a possible D gene (5 bases). Per the germline V gene, CDR1 is SEHNR and CDR2 is FQNEAQ (reference sequence). The V end lost 5 bases, the J end lost 2 bases, and 9 bases lay between the germline ends. The CDR3 is 13 residues long. CDR3 sequence: CASSRTSQETQYF. The CDR3 nucleotides read TGTGCCAGCAGCCGAACTAGTCAAGAGACCCAGTACTTC.

The V gene is TRBV18, the J gene TRBJ2-1, with D possibly matching TRBD2 (5 bases). The CDR3 totals 14 residues. The germline gives CDR1 KGHSH, CDR2 LQKENI. Trimming shortened V by 4 bases and J by 2 bases, and 9 bases separated the two germline ends. For the CDR3, the DNA is TGTGCCAGCTCACTCTCCGGGGCCTACAATGAGCAGTTCTTC. This encodes CASSLSGAYNEQFF. The full variable domain, its missing parts supplied by reference TRBV18 and TRBJ2-1, is NAGVMQNPRHLVRRRGQEARLRCSPMKGHSHVYWYRQLPEEGLKFMVYLQKENIIDESGMPKERFSAEFPKEGPSILRIQQVVRGDSAAYFCASSLSGAYNEQFFGPGTRLTVL.

The chain combines TRBV29-1 with TRBJ2-7; 7 bases agree with TRBD2. Germline CDR1 is SQVTM and CDR2 is ANQGSEA. The CDR3 has 13 amino acids. The trim removed 5 bases at V and 3 bases at J, leaving 7 bases unmatched. The CDR3 DNA reads as TGCAGCGTTAGAGCGGGGAAAAACTACGAGCAGTACTTC. Its protein product is CSVRAGKNYEQYF.

The rearrangement links TRBV6-2 or TRBV6-3 to TRBJ2-7; 8 bases agree with TRBD2. Germline V lookup: CDR1 MNHEY, CDR2 SVGEGT. V lost 0 bases and J lost 1; bases outside the gene matches: 2. The CDR3 consists of 15 residues. The CDR3 loop reads CASSYSGTRSYEQYF. The CDR3 bases are TGTGCCAGCAGTTACTCAGGGACTAGATCCTACGAGCAGTACTTC.

This clone was counted a few times. This chain links TRBV28 with TRBJ2-5; 7 bases match TRBD2. V dropped 4 bases and J dropped 3; count of bases not matched to a gene: 11. The CDR3 sequence is 16 residues long. Per germline, CDR1 MDHEN and CDR2 SYDVKM. CDR3 sequence reads: CASSSRLARSEETQYF. The CDR3 DNA is TGTGCCAGCAGTTCCCGACTAGCAAGGTCCGAAGAGACCCAGTACTTC.

The chain is built from TRBV7-8 and TRBJ2-2, with a tentative D call TRBD1 (5 bases). The CDR3 is 16 residues long. The germline V gene has CDR1 SGHVS and CDR2 FQNEAQ. V shed 5 bases and J shed 5 bases, with 18 bases lying between them. CDR3 nucleotides: TGTGCCAGCAGCCCTATCACCCGGACACAGACCGGGGAGCTGTTTTTT. Amino acids: CASSPITRTQTGELFF.

V and J are TRBV12-3 or TRBV12-4 and TRBJ1-2; 7 nucleotides match TRBD1. Trimming removed 5 bases from V and 4 bases from J; junction bases left unmatched: 4. This CDR3 has 13 amino acids. In nucleotides, the CDR3 is TGTGCCAGCAGTCGACAGGGAGTCTATGGCTACACCTTC. Translation: CASSRQGVYGYTF.

This clone was found a few times. J is TRBJ2-3 and V is TRBV5-1, with 10 nucleotides matching TRBD1. The CDR3 sequence is 17 residues long. V was pared by 0 bases and J by 6 bases, with 10 bases of the junction left unmatched. Germline V gene data show CDR1 as SGHRS and CDR2 as YFSETQ. CDR3 protein: CASSLASGQGLRDTQYF. The CDR3 DNA sequence: TGCGCCAGCAGCTTGGCCTCGGGACAGGGGCTTCGGGATACGCAGTATTTT.

This clone was seen a single time. The rearrangement joins TRBV9 to TRBJ2-3; 10 bases map to TRBD1. From germline, CDR1 is SGDLS and CDR2 YYNGEE. The V and J ends lost 4 bases and 4 bases, in that order; junction bases with no gene match: 12. The CDR3 consists of 17 residues. This CDR3 reads CASSTHSGTGVPDTQYF. CDR3 coding DNA: TGTGCCAGCAGCACGCATTCTGGGACAGGGGTCCCAGATACGCAGTATTTT.

The rearrangement joins TRBV27 to TRBJ2-1, with D maybe TRBD2 (5 bases). The V gene lost 2 bases and the J gene lost 10 bases, with 6 bases spanning the gap. CDR1 and CDR2 from the germline V gene are MNHEY and SMNVEV (reference sequence). The CDR3 runs 11 residues. The CDR3 coding sequence is TGTGCCAGCAGTTTACAGCGGGAGCAGTTCTTC. Translating it yields CASSLQREQFF.

Points on this clone: Other DNA sequences of this sample code for an identical CDR3. This chain uses TRBV5-1 with TRBJ1-6; TRBD1 aligns across 9 bases. V was pared by 3 bases and J by 7 bases, with 2 bases of the junction left unmatched. CDR3 length: 14 amino acids. Germline loops: CDR1 SGHRS, CDR2 YFSETQ. CDR3 DNA sequence: TGCGCCAGCAGCTCGGGACAGGGAAATTCACCCCTCCACTTT. Its protein is CASSSGQGNSPLHF.

The chain has TRBV5-1 and TRBJ1-6; the match to TRBD1 covers 9 bases. Germline trimming cut 0 bases from V and 9 bases from J; bases unmatched to any gene: 4. Germline values: CDR1 SGHRS, CDR2 YFSETQ. CDR3 length: 15 residues. CDR3 DNA: TGCGCCAGCAGCTTGGCCGGGACAGGGAGTTCACCCCTCCACTTT. As protein: CASSLAGTGSSPLHF.

This clone appeared a few times. This rearrangement joins TRBV6-2 or TRBV6-3 to TRBJ1-1; D is possibly TRBD1 (6 bases). The V end was cut by 6 bases, the J end by 8 bases, with 16 bases between. The CDR3 covers 13 residues. The germline V gene has CDR1 MNHEY and CDR2 SVGEGT. This CDR3 reads CASSPMGAIEAFF. The DNA of the CDR3 is TGTGCCAGCAGCCCGATGGGGGCGATCGAAGCTTTCTTT.

The V gene is TRBV28, the J gene TRBJ2-5, with 7 bases identical to TRBD1. Unmatched junction bases numbered 6, after V lost 6 bases and J lost 5 bases. This CDR3 is 13 amino acids long. Germline values: CDR1 MDHEN, CDR2 SYDVKM. In DNA, the CDR3 is TGTGCCAGCAGCTTGACAGGGCACGAGACCCAGTACTTC. Translated, it gives CASSLTGHETQYF.

This clone was recorded only once. The V and J genes are TRBV5-6 and TRBJ2-5; D gene unclear. CDR1 SGHDT and CDR2 YYEEEE come from the germline V gene. This CDR3 is built from 14 residues. V shed 4 bases and J shed 4 bases, with 14 bases lying between them. The CDR3 region has the DNA TGTGCCAGCAGCCGGGTGTGGAGACGAGAGACCCAGTACTTC. Protein product: CASSRVWRRETQYF.

This chain joins TRBV4-2 and TRBJ2-2, with D tentatively TRBD1 (6 bases). In germline, CDR1 is LGHNA, CDR2 YNFKEQ. The CDR3 spans 17 residues. Trimming pared 4 bases from V and 4 bases from J, leaving 19 bases between. The CDR3 DNA reads as TGTGCCAGCAGCCGAGCAAGGGGGTGGGACCCCACCGGGGAGCTGTTTTTT. Protein product: CASSRARGWDPTGELFF.

The chain recombines TRBV3-1 (or the pseudogene TRBV3-2) with TRBJ1-2; the match to TRBD1 covers 7 bases. The CDR3 loop spans 14 amino acids. The germline CDR1 and CDR2 sequences are LGHDT and YNNKEL (reference sequence). Trimming took 4 bases from V and 4 from J; bases not matched to a gene: 6. CDR3 residues: CASSPRGQSYGYTF. The CDR3 nucleotides read TGTGCCAGCAGCCCCAGGGGACAGAGCTATGGCTACACCTTC.

This chain connects TRBV29-1 to TRBJ1-2, with D possibly matching TRBD1 (6 bases). V dropped 7 bases and J dropped 6 bases, with 18 bases sitting between them. The CDR3 contains 13 residues. Germline-derived CDR1 and CDR2 are SQVTM and ANQGSEA. The CDR3 DNA follows: TGCAGCGCCTGGGACACCCTGGGAAATGGCTACACCTTC. This sequence encodes CSAWDTLGNGYTF. Full variable domain (outside the CDR3, taken from reference TRBV29-1 and TRBJ1-2): SAVISQKPSRDICQRGTSLTIQCQVDSQVTMMFWYRQQPGQSLTLIATANQGSEATYESGFVIDKFPISRPNLTFSTLTVSNMSPEDSSIYLCSAWDTLGNGYTFGSGTRLTVV.

The gene calls are TRBV5-4 and TRBJ1-2; D ambiguous. The CDR3 consists of 15 residues. Germline V lookup: CDR1 SGHNT, CDR2 YYREEE (reference sequence). The V gene lost 0 bases and the J gene lost 6 bases, with 15 bases spanning the gap. CDR3: CASSLVSATMNGYTF. The CDR3 coding sequence is TGTGCCAGCAGCTTGGTGAGCGCCACTATGAATGGCTACACCTTC.

V gene TRBV29-1 combines with J gene TRBJ1-4; possibly TRBD1 for D (6 bases). Germline CDR1 is SQVTM and CDR2 is ANQGSEA. Trimming took 6 bases from V and 5 from J, leaving 16 bases between them. This CDR3 comprises 14 residues. The chain's CDR3 is CSVQPDRPNEKLFF. CDR3 DNA: TGCAGCGTCCAACCCGACAGGCCGAATGAAAAACTGTTTTTT.

V usage is TRBV3-1 (or the pseudogene TRBV3-2) and J usage is TRBJ2-5; 7 bases match TRBD2. The CDR3 covers 12 residues. CDR1 is LGHDT, CDR2 YNNKEL, per germline (reference sequence). After removal of 0 bases from V and 14 bases from J, the junction contained 6 bases not matched to a gene. CDR3 residues: CASSQDAGEGYF. The DNA for the CDR3 is TGTGCCAGCAGCCAAGACGCGGGGGAAGGTTACTTC.

CDR3 protein: CASSDITDYLTGELFF. The CDR3 coding sequence is TGTGCCAGCAGCGATATAACGGACTATTTAACCGGGGAGCTGTTTTTT. This chain links TRBV2 with TRBJ2-2; D is perhaps TRBD2 (6 bases). Germline-derived CDR1 and CDR2 are SNHLY and FYNNEI. This CDR3 spans 16 amino acids. V was cut by 6 bases and J by 5 bases, with 19 bases left in between.

The CDR3 is CASSSLAGGTGELFF. The CDR3 nucleotides read TGCGCCAGCAGCTCCTTAGCGGGGGGGACCGGGGAGCTGTTTTTT. The chain combines TRBV5-1 with TRBJ2-2; TRBD2 matches at 11 bases. V lost 3 bases to trimming and J lost 5 bases; unmatched junction nucleotides: 3. CDR1 is SGHRS, CDR2 YFSETQ, per germline. The CDR3 loop spans 15 amino acids.

The genes are TRBV5-6 and TRBJ2-1, with D possibly matching TRBD1 (5 bases). Trimming removed 1 base from V and 0 bases from J, with 11 bases in between. Germline V gene sequence: CDR1 SGHDT, CDR2 YYEEEE. The CDR3 contains 16 residues. The CDR3 region is CASSLWGTSSYNEQFF. The CDR3 DNA is TGTGCCAGCAGCTTGTGGGGCACCAGCTCCTACAATGAGCAGTTCTTC.

The sample holds a few counts of this clone. This chain uses TRBV6-4 with TRBJ2-3, with 9 bases matching TRBD2. CDR3 length: 16 residues. Looked up from germline, CDR1 is MRHNA and CDR2 is SNTAGT. The V and J ends lost 4 bases and 4 bases, in that order; junction bases with no gene match: 9. CDR3 sequence: CASSARAGGPSDTQYF. CDR3 nucleotide sequence: TGTGCCAGCAGTGCAAGGGCGGGAGGGCCGTCAGATACGCAGTATTTT.

The chain has TRBV5-1 and TRBJ2-1; 12 bases align to TRBD2. The germline V gene encodes CDR1 SGHRS and CDR2 YFSETQ. V was clipped by 0 bases and J by 5 bases; unmatched bases: 6. This CDR3 has 17 amino acids. The chain's CDR3 is CASSLGLAGVGNNEQFF. As DNA, the CDR3 is TGCGCCAGCAGCTTGGGACTAGCGGGGGTTGGGAACAATGAGCAGTTCTTC.

This chain links TRBV29-1 with TRBJ1-5; no clear D. Deletions cut 7 bases from V and 3 bases from J, with 16 bases between. The CDR3 runs 14 residues. Germline CDR1 SQVTM, CDR2 ANQGSEA. The CDR3, as DNA: TGCAGCGCGACTCTGTCTCAGGTCAATCAGCCCCAGCATTTT. Protein sequence: CSATLSQVNQPQHF. Supplemented by reference TRBV29-1 and TRBJ1-5, the full variable domain reads SAVISQKPSRDICQRGTSLTIQCQVDSQVTMMFWYRQQPGQSLTLIATANQGSEATYESGFVIDKFPISRPNLTFSTLTVSNMSPEDSSIYLCSATLSQVNQPQHFGDGTRLSIL.

The chain combines TRBV5-1 with TRBJ1-5; no definite D call. Germline V gene lookup returns CDR1 SGHRS and CDR2 YFSETQ. The length of the CDR3 is 14 residues. V lost 0 bases and J 5 bases, leaving 9 bases between the germline ends. The CDR3, as DNA: TGCGCCAGCAGCTTGGACAGTCCGCATCAGCCCCAGCATTTT. Amino acids: CASSLDSPHQPQHF.